These T cell receptor beta chains were read from a single sample in a study of blood T cell repertoires in COVID-19. Assay: immunoSEQ multiplex PCR; the TCRdb copy retains only in-frame clones and omits some. Here the sample spans 290,000 or so clones, approximately 89% being singletons. Specimen: PBMCs or T cells enriched from blood (not recorded which). The receptors shown here come from a woman under 30 who had recovered from COVID-19. The CDR3 runs from the conserved cysteine through the conserved F or W. D genes are given only for firm matches. Clone size, where shown, is once, few, many, or a class for clones that have expanded.

V,J,D,size,DNA,CDR3
TRBV19,TRBJ1-4,NA,once,TGTGCCAGCACGTCCGTTGGCAGGGGAAATGAAAAACTGTTTTTT,CASTSVGRGNEKLFF
TRBV5-1,TRBJ1-1,NA,NA,TGCGCCAGCAGCTTGGTGTCTCTGAACACTGAAGCTTTCTTT,CASSLVSLNTEAFF
TRBV9,TRBJ2-1,NA,NA,TGTGCCAGCAGCGTAACACTCAGGGTCGGAAATGAGCAGTTCTTC,CASSVTLRVGNEQFF
TRBV4-1,TRBJ1-1,TRBD1,NA,TGCGCCAGCAGCATCCCAGGGGGCAGGGCTGAAGCTTTCTTT,CASSIPGGRAEAFF
TRBV6-5,TRBJ2-1,TRBD1,NA,TGTGCCAGCAGTTGGGACAGACTGAACAATGAGCAGTTCTTC,CASSWDRLNNEQFF
TRBV11-3,TRBJ2-5,TRBD2,once,TGTGCCAGCAGCTCACTATATGATAGCGGGCAGGCAGGGGAGACCCAGTACTTC,CASSSLYDSGQAGETQYF
TRBV7-8,TRBJ2-7,NA,NA,TGTGCCAGCAGCTTCCCGGGGGGCGGGAGCTCCTACGAGCAGTACTTC,CASSFPGGGSSYEQYF
TRBV29-1,TRBJ2-1,TRBD2,NA,TGCAGCGTTGAAGCAGGACTAGCGGGGGGACGCTCCTACAATGAGCAGTTCTTC,CSVEAGLAGGRSYNEQFF
TRBV4-1,TRBJ2-4,NA,NA,TGCGCCAGCACCCTAGACAAGGAGGAGGGGAACATTCAGTACTTC,CASTLDKEEGNIQYF
TRBV5-1,TRBJ2-3,NA,NA,TGCGCCAGCAGCTTGGCCGGGAGCACAGATACGCAGTATTTT,CASSLAGSTDTQYF
TRBV18,TRBJ2-1,TRBD2,NA,TGTGCCAGCTCACCGTTAGGACTAGCGGGAGTTGGTTCCTACAATGAGCAGTTCTTC,CASSPLGLAGVGSYNEQFF
TRBV21-1,TRBJ2-5,NA,NA,TGTGCCAGCAGCATGCCTAGCCGATCAAGATTCGGACAAGAGACCCAGTACTTC,CASSMPSRSRFGQETQYF
TRBV5-8,TRBJ2-1,TRBD2,NA,TGTGCCAGCAGCCCCCTGGGTAGCGGGAGGAGTGAGCAGTTCTTC,CASSPLGSGRSEQFF
TRBV5-4,TRBJ1-1,NA,NA,TGTGCCAGCAGCTTGGATAACAGGGTAAACACTGAAGCTTTCTTT,CASSLDNRVNTEAFF
TRBV18,TRBJ1-6,TRBD1,NA,TGTGCCAGCTCACCAAGTCCTCGTCAGGGGGGATATCCCCTCCACTTT,CASSPSPRQGGYPLHF
TRBV5-4,TRBJ2-1,TRBD2,NA,TGTGCCAGCAGCCCCGATAGCGGGAGTGCGTACAATGAGCAGTTCTTC,CASSPDSGSAYNEQFF
TRBV4-1,TRBJ1-2,TRBD1,NA,TGCGCCAGCAGCCTAAGACCACAGGGGCTCTATGGCTACACCTTC,CASSLRPQGLYGYTF
TRBV5-5,TRBJ2-7,NA,NA,TGTGCCAGCAGCGCCCGCGGGGCGGTACCCTACGAGCAGTACTTC,CASSARGAVPYEQYF
TRBV7-8,TRBJ2-5,NA,NA,TGTGCCAGCAGCTTAGGGACGGGGGTGTACCAAGAGACCCAGTACTTC,CASSLGTGVYQETQYF
TRBV14,TRBJ1-4,NA,NA,TGTGCCAGCAGCCAGATACGGGAAATCCTGTTTTTT,CASSQIREILFF
TRBV28,TRBJ1-3,NA,NA,TGTGCCAGCAGTCCACCAGGGAGGTATGGAAACACCATATATTTT,CASSPPGRYGNTIYF
TRBV27,TRBJ2-7,NA,NA,TGTGCCAGCAGTTCGTACAGACTACTTTCCTACGAGCAGTACTTC,CASSSYRLLSYEQYF
TRBV6-4,TRBJ1-5,NA,NA,TGTGCCAGCAATCTTTCAATTCAATCGGACAGTAGCAATCAGCCCCAGCATTTT,CASNLSIQSDSSNQPQHF
TRBV18,TRBJ2-1,NA,NA,TGTGCCAGCTCACCGCTTTCCCCTATTACGCTAAATGAGCAGTTCTTC,CASSPLSPITLNEQFF
TRBV7-9,TRBJ2-5,TRBD1,NA,TGTGCCAGCAGACGACAGGGCCAAGAGACCCAGTACTTC,CASRRQGQETQYF
TRBV11-2,TRBJ2-5,TRBD2,NA,TGTGCCAGCAGCTTAGTCTCTAGCGGGGAAGGGTATCGGTCGTCCCAGTACTTC,CASSLVSSGEGYRSSQYF
TRBV5-1,TRBJ2-7,TRBD2,once,TGCGCCAGCAGCCAAACGACTAGCGGGAGTTCGGGCGAGCAGTACTTC,CASSQTTSGSSGEQYF
TRBV19,TRBJ1-1,NA,NA,TGTGCCAGTAGTATGGGCTGGGGAGATCAAGGGTTCATGAACACTGAAGCTTTCTTT,CASSMGWGDQGFMNTEAFF
TRBV4-1,TRBJ2-7,NA,NA,TGCGCCAGCAGCCAAGATGACTCACAGGGTTACGAGCAGTACTTC,CASSQDDSQGYEQYF
TRBV20-1,TRBJ2-3,NA,NA,TGCAGTGCTAGCGGTTATACGCAGTATTTT,CSASGYTQYF
TRBV4-1,TRBJ2-7,TRBD2,NA,TGCGCCAGCAGCCAAGAAGGTGGTAGCGGGGTCAGCTCCTACGAGCAGTACTTC,CASSQEGGSGVSSYEQYF
TRBV27,TRBJ2-3,TRBD2,NA,TGTGCCAGCAGTCCTTCTAGCGGGAGGGGTCCCACAGATACGCAGTATTTT,CASSPSSGRGPTDTQYF
TRBV11-2,TRBJ1-2,NA,NA,TGTGCCAGCAGCTTAGAACTTTCTTCCTATGGCTACACCTTC,CASSLELSSYGYTF
TRBV6-2/TRBV6-3,TRBJ2-1,NA,NA,TGTGCCAGCAGTTACTCGGGAGATTACTACAATGAGCAGTTCTTC,CASSYSGDYYNEQFF
TRBV7-2,TRBJ2-5,TRBD1,once,TGTGCCAGCAGCGAACAGGGGGCGAAGGGGACCCAGTACTTC,CASSEQGAKGTQYF
TRBV9,TRBJ1-2,NA,NA,TGTGCCAGCACCGCCGGTGGAGCTAACTATGGCTACACCTTC,CASTAGGANYGYTF
TRBV6-5,TRBJ2-7,TRBD2,NA,TGTGCCAGCAACGACTCGGGGGGGGCGCGGGTCGAGCAGTACTTC,CASNDSGGARVEQYF
TRBV28,TRBJ2-1,NA,NA,TGTGCCAGCGGAGGATCTTTCTCCTACAATGAGCAGTTCTTC,CASGGSFSYNEQFF
TRBV6-1,TRBJ1-1,NA,few,TGTGCCAGCAGTGTCTCGGGGAACACTGAAGCTTTCTTT,CASSVSGNTEAFF
TRBV18,TRBJ2-1,TRBD2,NA,TGTGCCAGCTCAGCTGAGCGGGGTTTCTACAATGAGCAGTTCTTC,CASSAERGFYNEQFF
TRBV5-6,TRBJ2-7,TRBD2,NA,TGTGCCAGCAGCCGGACTAGCGGGTCCTACGAGCAGTACTTC,CASSRTSGSYEQYF
TRBV11-2,TRBJ1-6,NA,NA,TGTGCCAGCAGCTTGACGGGGCGGAGGGGTTCACCCCTCCACTTT,CASSLTGRRGSPLHF
TRBV7-2,TRBJ2-5,NA,NA,TGTGCCAGCAGTCTAAACCTCCAAGAGACCCAGTACTTC,CASSLNLQETQYF
TRBV29-1,TRBJ2-3,NA,once,TGCAGCGTTGAAGATCTTCCTGGGCCCACAGATACGCAGTATTTT,CSVEDLPGPTDTQYF
TRBV7-7,TRBJ2-7,TRBD2,NA,TGTGCCAGCAGCCCCGGGACTAGCGTCTCCGACGAGCAGTACTTC,CASSPGTSVSDEQYF